This T cell receptor beta chain was captured in a study of blood T cell repertoires in COVID-19. About the study: Sources were T cells, B-cell-depleted T cells, or PBMCs; the material itself was cDNA or gDNA.

This CDR3 spans 13 amino acids. The germline CDR1 and CDR2 sequences are SEHNR and FQNEAQ (reference sequence). Trimming left V 5 bases short and J 11 bases short, with 15 bases between. Sequencing was performed with immunoSEQ multiplex PCR; in TCRdb, only in-frame clones are kept and a portion is missing. The data show over 150,000 clones, under 85% seen once. The clonotype comes from a man in his sixties with COVID-19, enrolled during active disease. This chain joins TRBV7-9 and TRBJ1-4; a weak D match, TRBD1 (6 bases). The specimen sequenced was peripheral blood. In nucleotides, the CDR3 is TGTGCCAGCAGCCCATTACAGCAGGGGAAACTGTTTTTT. This codes for CASSPLQQGKLFF.